The entry below gives a single TCR beta chain sequence along with its context. Clones were read by immunoSEQ multiplex PCR, and TCRdb kept only the in-frame ones, dropping some. The sample lists about 62,000 clones; roughly nine tenths were seen once. These data belong to a study of blood T cell repertoires in COVID-19. V lost 7 bases and J lost 4, with 19 bases in between. The CDR3 runs to 15 residues. Germline assignment: CDR1 SGHTA and CDR2 FQGNSA. The chain joins TRBV7-2 to TRBJ1-2, with unresolved D. Sample: peripheral blood. This sequence was found in a woman aged 55 to 70 with COVID-19, enrolled during active disease. CDR3 nucleotide sequence: TGTGCCAGCATCCCCCCCGGGAGTTTAGGCTATGGCTACACCTTC. This encodes CASIPPGSLGYGYTF.